The present T cell receptor beta chain was sequenced within a study of OX40 agonist ivuxolimab in advanced cancers. On the study more broadly: Among those enrolled, mean age was around 55 years (range about 23 to 90) and about 82% were male. Eligibility admitted prior anti-PD-1, anti-PD-L1 or anti-CTLA-4 therapy; 40% had some.

CDR1 is SGDLS, CDR2 YYNGEE, per germline. Losses at the gene ends were 0 bases for V and 3 bases for J; bases not matched to a gene: 9. The CDR3 length is 17 residues. Sequencing used immunoSEQ multiplex PCR; TCRdb keeps in-frame clones, though not all of them. The sample carries tens of thousands of clones, around 80% recorded once. This clone was seen just once. The V call is TRBV9, the J call TRBJ2-3, with 8 positions matching TRBD2. The specimen comprised CD4+ or CD8+ T cells sorted from blood, sampled in a trial of the OX40 agonist ivuxolimab. This clonotype originated in an adult with an advanced solid tumor such as melanoma, head and neck, liver or kidney cancer. The CDR3 DNA sequence: TGTGCCAGCAGCGTAGGACTGAGCGGGAGAGGTACAGATACGCAGTATTTT. Protein product: CASSVGLSGRGTDTQYF.